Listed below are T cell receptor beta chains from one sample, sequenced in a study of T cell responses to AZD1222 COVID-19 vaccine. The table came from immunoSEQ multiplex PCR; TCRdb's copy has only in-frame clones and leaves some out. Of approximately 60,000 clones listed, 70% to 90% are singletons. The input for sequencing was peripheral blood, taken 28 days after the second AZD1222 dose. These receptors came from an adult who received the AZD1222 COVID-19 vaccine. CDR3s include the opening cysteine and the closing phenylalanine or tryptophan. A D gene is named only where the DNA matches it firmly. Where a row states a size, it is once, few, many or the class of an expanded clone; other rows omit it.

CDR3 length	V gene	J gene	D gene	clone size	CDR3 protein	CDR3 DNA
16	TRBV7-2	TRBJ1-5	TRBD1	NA	CASSPQGGGRNQPQHF	TGTGCCAGCAGCCCCCAGGGGGGAGGGCGCAATCAGCCCCAGCATTTT
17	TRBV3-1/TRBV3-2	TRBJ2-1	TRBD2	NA	CASSQGPLAGGHNEQFF	TGTGCCAGCAGCCAAGGTCCACTAGCGGGAGGACACAATGAGCAGTTCTTC
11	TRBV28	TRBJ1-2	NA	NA	CASSLLSGYTF	TGTGCCAGCAGCCTACTTTCTGGCTACACCTTC
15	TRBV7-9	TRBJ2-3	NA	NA	CASSSGGGSTDTQYF	TGTGCCAGCAGCTCTGGTGGGGGTAGCACAGATACGCAGTATTTT
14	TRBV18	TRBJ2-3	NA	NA	CASSPSLITDTQYF	TGTGCCAGCTCACCGTCGCTGATCACAGATACGCAGTATTTT
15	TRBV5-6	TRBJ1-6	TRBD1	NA	CASSLGQGGNSPLHF	TGTGCCAGCAGCTTGGGACAGGGGGGTAATTCACCCCTCCACTTT
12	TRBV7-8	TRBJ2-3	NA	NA	CASSLDLNTQYF	TGTGCCAGCAGCTTAGATCTGAATACGCAGTATTTT
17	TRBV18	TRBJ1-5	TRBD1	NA	CASSLSDRGYSNQPQHF	TGTGCCAGCTCCCTATCTGACAGGGGCTATAGCAATCAGCCCCAGCATTTT
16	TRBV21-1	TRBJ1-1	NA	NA	CASRFAVATIRTEAFF	TGTGCCAGCAGATTTGCGGTAGCTACAATTCGCACTGAAGCTTTCTTT
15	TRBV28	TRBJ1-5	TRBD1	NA	CASSDRGLGNQPQHF	TGTGCCAGCAGTGACAGGGGGCTGGGAAATCAGCCCCAGCATTTT
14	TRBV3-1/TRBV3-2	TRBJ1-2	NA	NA	CASSQDRGIYGYTF	TGTGCCAGCAGCCAAGATCGGGGGATCTATGGCTACACCTTC
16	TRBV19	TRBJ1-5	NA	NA	CASRISGGNGNQPQHF	TGTGCCAGTAGGATCTCCGGGGGAAATGGCAATCAGCCCCAGCATTTT
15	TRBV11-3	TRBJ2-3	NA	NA	CASSLQGQVTDTQYF	TGTGCCAGCAGCTTACAGGGGCAGGTCACAGATACGCAGTATTTT
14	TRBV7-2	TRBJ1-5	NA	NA	CASSLRGSNQPQHF	TGTGCCAGCAGCCTTAGGGGGAGCAATCAGCCCCAGCATTTT
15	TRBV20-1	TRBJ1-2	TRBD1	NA	CSASSGQGINYGYTF	TGCAGTGCTAGTAGCGGACAGGGGATAAACTATGGCTACACCTTC
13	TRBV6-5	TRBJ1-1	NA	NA	CASSYVMNTEAFF	TGTGCCAGCAGTTACGTCATGAACACTGAAGCTTTCTTT
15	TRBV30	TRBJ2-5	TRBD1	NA	CAAETPGQGEETQYF	TGTGCCGCTGAAACTCCGGGACAGGGGGAAGAGACCCAGTACTTC
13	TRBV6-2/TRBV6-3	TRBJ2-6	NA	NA	CASSNTGANVLTF	TGTGCCAGCAGCAATACTGGGGCCAACGTCCTGACTTTC
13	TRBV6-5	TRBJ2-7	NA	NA	CASSYYAGSEQYF	TGTGCCAGCAGTTACTACGCAGGGTCCGAGCAGTACTTC
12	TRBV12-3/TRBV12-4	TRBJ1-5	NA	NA	CASSLGLQPQHF	TGTGCCAGCAGTTTAGGGCTCCAGCCCCAGCATTTT
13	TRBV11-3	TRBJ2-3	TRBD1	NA	CASGQGFADTQYF	TGTGCCAGTGGACAGGGGTTCGCAGATACGCAGTATTTT
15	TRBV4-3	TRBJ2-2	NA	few	CASSQDQGSTGELFF	TGCGCCAGCAGCCAAGATCAGGGCAGCACCGGGGAGCTGTTTTTT
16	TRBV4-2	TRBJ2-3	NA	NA	CASSLGPSEGTDTQYF	TGTGCCAGCAGCCTCGGGCCTAGCGAGGGGACAGATACGCAGTATTTT
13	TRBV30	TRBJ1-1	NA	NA	CAWSPHSNTEAFF	TGTGCCTGGAGTCCCCACTCGAACACTGAAGCTTTCTTT
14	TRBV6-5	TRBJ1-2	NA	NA	CASSYGQGAYGYTF	TGTGCCAGCAGTTACGGCCAGGGAGCTTATGGCTACACCTTC
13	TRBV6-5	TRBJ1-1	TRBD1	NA	CASSSGTGGDAFF	TGTGCCAGCAGCTCCGGGACAGGGGGCGATGCTTTCTTT
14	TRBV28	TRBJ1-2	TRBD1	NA	CASSTTTGGDGYTF	TGTGCCAGCAGTACCACTACAGGGGGTGATGGCTACACCTTC
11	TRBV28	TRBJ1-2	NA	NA	CASSLNYGYTF	TGTGCCAGCAGTTTAAACTATGGCTACACCTTC